This T cell receptor beta chain appears in the sequencing data of a study of blood T cell repertoires in COVID-19 (dated by TCRdb to 2018 to 2021). Looking at the study overall: Samples from collaborators originated in the United States, Italy and Spain and spanned both the acute and convalescent phases of COVID-19. The prospective study material was composed of cDNA or gDNA derived from T cells, B-cell-depleted T cells, or PBMCs. Deeply sampled blood TCRbeta repertoires from subjects exposed to, actively infected with, or recovered from COVID-19 were included in the dataset. The repertoires were released in a freely available public database intended as a resource for research on the immune response to SARS-CoV-2. Samples were obtained from the ongoing ImmuneRACE study (first 160 participants) and from some 1,300 subjects provided by 6 global collaborators. A de-identified subject ID, COVID-19 status, age in years and sex were almost always included in the sample metadata. Where available, HLA class I and class II types were taken from metadata supplied by the sample provider and were not determined by assay-based typing.

Based on the germline V gene, the CDR1 and CDR2 sequences are SGDLS and YYNGEE. V was cut back by 0 bases and J by 4 bases, leaving a gap of 19 bases between them. The CDR3 goes from the cysteine to the phenylalanine over 17 residues. Only the CDR3 part of the read is kept: 51 bases, read in frame from the first base. Each collaborating institution followed its own protocols to collect whole blood in K2EDTA tubes. Collaborator samples were shipped for TCRbeta analysis as frozen whole blood, isolated PBMCs, or DNA extracted from either sample type. In regard to this clone: What antigen it recognizes has not been identified. No much larger clone is present one base from it, and per-base qualities are unavailable.

TCRbeta CDR3 regions were amplified from genomic DNA using the immunoSEQ Assay, a bias-controlled multiplex PCR. Per the source publication's procedure: The number of nucleated cells in each sample was estimated from the amplification of reference gene primers within the assay. To quantify the absolute abundance of each unique TCRbeta CDR3 rearrangement, sequence reads were collapsed and filtered. For each sample, productive Simpson clonality was calculated by taking the square root of Simpson's diversity index across productive rearrangements. The immuneACCESS repertoire file appears here via TCRdb, limited to in-frame rearrangements. These files lack a portion of the clones; in checked studies, under half of the deficit traces to unresolved V genes, and the cause of the others is not known. V and J calls and clone size are those listed in that table; D and trimming were worked out from the DNA. Across this sample there are fewer than 120,000 clones, with roughly four fifths seen only once. Jointly, the top ten make up 16% of the sample.

The investigation overall reported the following: The amount of clinical and demographic metadata varied by source and participant and was provided uncurated.

This receptor chain uses TRBV9 and TRBJ1-2, with no confident D gene call. The sequence was collected from a woman aged 55 to 70 with acute or convalescent COVID-19. The sample consisted of peripheral blood. The base sequence is TGTGCCAGCAGCGTAGGACCCCCCACAGTCTTGAGCTATGGCTACACCTTC. Translated, it reads CASSVGPPTVLSYGYTF. With all but the CDR3 taken from the reference TRBV9 and TRBJ1-2 genes, the full variable domain is: DSGVTQTPKHLITATGQRVTLRCSPRSGDLSVYWYQQSLDQGLQFLIQYYNGEERAKGNILERFSAQQFPDLHSELNLSSLELGDSALYFCASSVGPPTVLSYGYTFGSGTRLTVV.